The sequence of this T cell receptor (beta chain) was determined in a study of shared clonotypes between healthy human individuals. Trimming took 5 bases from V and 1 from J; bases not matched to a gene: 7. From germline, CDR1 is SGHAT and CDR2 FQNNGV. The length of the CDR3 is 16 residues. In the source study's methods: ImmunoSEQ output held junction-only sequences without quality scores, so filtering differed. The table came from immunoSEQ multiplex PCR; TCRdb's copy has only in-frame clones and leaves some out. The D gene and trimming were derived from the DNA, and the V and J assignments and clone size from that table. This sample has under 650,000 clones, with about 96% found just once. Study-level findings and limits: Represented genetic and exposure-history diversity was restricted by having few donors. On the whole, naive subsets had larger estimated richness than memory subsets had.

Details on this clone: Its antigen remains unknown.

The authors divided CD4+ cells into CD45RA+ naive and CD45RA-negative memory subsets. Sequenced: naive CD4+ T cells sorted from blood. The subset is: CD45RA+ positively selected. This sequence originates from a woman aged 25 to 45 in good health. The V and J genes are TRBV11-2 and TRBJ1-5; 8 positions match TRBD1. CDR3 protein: CASSPWTGPSNQPQHF. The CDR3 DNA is TGTGCCAGCAGCCCTTGGACAGGGCCGAGCAATCAGCCCCAGCATTTT.